Listed below are T cell receptor beta chains from one sample, sequenced in a study of cytomegalovirus exposure and HLA in healthy donors. TCRdb keeps only in-frame clones here, not all; method: immunoSEQ multiplex PCR. The table includes 150,000 to 180,000 clones, more than 70% detected once. The sample comprised PBMCs. Every receptor here comes from a woman in her 40s in good health and CMV-seropositive. Both conserved end residues are part of each CDR3. A D gene is named only where the DNA matches it firmly. Size values are once, few and many counts, or a class for expanded clones, and some rows have none.

clone_size: -
j_call: TRBJ1-1
d_call: -
v_call: TRBV19
cdr3_nt: TGTGCCAGTAGCCTACTTCGGACGGGGAGTGAAGCTTTCTTT
cdr3_aa: CASSLLRTGSEAFF

clone_size: -
j_call: TRBJ2-5
d_call: TRBD1
v_call: TRBV6-5
cdr3_nt: TGTGCCTCCCGGGACAGACAAGAGACCCAGTACTTC
cdr3_aa: CASRDRQETQYF

clone_size: -
j_call: TRBJ2-1
d_call: TRBD2
v_call: TRBV4-1
cdr3_nt: TGCGCCAGCAGCGACCCTTCCGGGACTAGCGGGAAGGTCTACAATGAGCAGTTCTTC
cdr3_aa: CASSDPSGTSGKVYNEQFF

clone_size: -
j_call: TRBJ1-5
d_call: -
v_call: TRBV7-9
cdr3_nt: TGTGCCAGCAGCCATGACCAGGTTTCGCAGCCCCAGCATTTT
cdr3_aa: CASSHDQVSQPQHF

clone_size: -
j_call: TRBJ2-2
d_call: -
v_call: TRBV6-5
cdr3_nt: TGTGCCAGCAGTTATAAGCTAGACCCCGGGGAGCTGTTTTTT
cdr3_aa: CASSYKLDPGELFF

clone_size: few
j_call: TRBJ1-1
d_call: -
v_call: TRBV7-9
cdr3_nt: TGTGCCAGCAGCTTAGGCGGAGGGAACACTGAAGCTTTCTTT
cdr3_aa: CASSLGGGNTEAFF

clone_size: -
j_call: TRBJ2-3
d_call: TRBD2
v_call: TRBV6-1
cdr3_nt: TGTGCCAGCGGGAGGGATTCGGGAGGGCCAGATACGCAGTATTTT
cdr3_aa: CASGRDSGGPDTQYF

clone_size: -
j_call: TRBJ2-1
d_call: -
v_call: TRBV27
cdr3_nt: TGTGCCAGCAGTTTGGCCAGCTCCTACAATGAGCAGTTCTTC
cdr3_aa: CASSLASSYNEQFF

clone_size: -
j_call: TRBJ1-1
d_call: TRBD1
v_call: TRBV4-2
cdr3_nt: TGTGCCAGCAAGACAGGGGGCAAGACTGAAGCTTCCTTT
cdr3_aa: CASKTGGKTEASF

clone_size: -
j_call: TRBJ1-2
d_call: -
v_call: TRBV30
cdr3_nt: TGTGCCTGGAGTCTCCAACTCAGGGGTGGCTACACCTTC
cdr3_aa: CAWSLQLRGGYTF

clone_size: -
j_call: TRBJ1-2
d_call: -
v_call: TRBV5-1
cdr3_nt: TGCGCCAGCAGAGCTGGAGGGGAAGGAAACTATGGCTACACCTTC
cdr3_aa: CASRAGGEGNYGYTF

clone_size: -
j_call: TRBJ1-3
d_call: -
v_call: TRBV9
cdr3_nt: TGTGCCAGCAGCGTAGAAGCCAGGGGTGGAGGAAACACCATATATTTT
cdr3_aa: CASSVEARGGGNTIYF

clone_size: -
j_call: TRBJ2-2
d_call: -
v_call: TRBV12-5
cdr3_nt: TGTGCTACCAAGGGGGAGACGAACACCGGGGAGCTGTTTTTT
cdr3_aa: CATKGETNTGELFF

clone_size: -
j_call: TRBJ2-3
d_call: TRBD1
v_call: TRBV5-8
cdr3_nt: TGTGCCAGCAGCTCCGGGACAGCGAGCACAGATACGCAGTATTTT
cdr3_aa: CASSSGTASTDTQYF

clone_size: -
j_call: TRBJ2-2
d_call: -
v_call: TRBV18
cdr3_nt: TGTGCCAGCTCAATACAGAACACCGGGGAGCTGTTTTTT
cdr3_aa: CASSIQNTGELFF

clone_size: -
j_call: TRBJ1-1
d_call: -
v_call: TRBV7-9
cdr3_nt: TGTTCCAGCAGCCTCCTTTCGGGTGAAGCTTTCTTT
cdr3_aa: CSSSLLSGEAFF

clone_size: -
j_call: TRBJ2-7
d_call: TRBD2
v_call: TRBV29-1
cdr3_nt: TGCAGCGTTGGGGGACTAGCGGGAGGGGCCTACGAGCAGTACTTC
cdr3_aa: CSVGGLAGGAYEQYF

clone_size: -
j_call: TRBJ1-2
d_call: -
v_call: TRBV5-1
cdr3_nt: TGCGCCAGCAGCATCCAGGGCGCCACTAACTATGGCTACACCTTC
cdr3_aa: CASSIQGATNYGYTF

clone_size: -
j_call: TRBJ2-1
d_call: TRBD2
v_call: TRBV30
cdr3_nt: TGTGCCTGGAGGGAAGGACTAGCGGGGGGCAATGAGCAGTTCTTC
cdr3_aa: CAWREGLAGGNEQFF

clone_size: -
j_call: TRBJ1-1
d_call: TRBD1
v_call: TRBV6-6
cdr3_nt: TGTGCCAGCAGTCACCAGGGGGCGGGCACTGAAGCTTTCTTT
cdr3_aa: CASSHQGAGTEAFF